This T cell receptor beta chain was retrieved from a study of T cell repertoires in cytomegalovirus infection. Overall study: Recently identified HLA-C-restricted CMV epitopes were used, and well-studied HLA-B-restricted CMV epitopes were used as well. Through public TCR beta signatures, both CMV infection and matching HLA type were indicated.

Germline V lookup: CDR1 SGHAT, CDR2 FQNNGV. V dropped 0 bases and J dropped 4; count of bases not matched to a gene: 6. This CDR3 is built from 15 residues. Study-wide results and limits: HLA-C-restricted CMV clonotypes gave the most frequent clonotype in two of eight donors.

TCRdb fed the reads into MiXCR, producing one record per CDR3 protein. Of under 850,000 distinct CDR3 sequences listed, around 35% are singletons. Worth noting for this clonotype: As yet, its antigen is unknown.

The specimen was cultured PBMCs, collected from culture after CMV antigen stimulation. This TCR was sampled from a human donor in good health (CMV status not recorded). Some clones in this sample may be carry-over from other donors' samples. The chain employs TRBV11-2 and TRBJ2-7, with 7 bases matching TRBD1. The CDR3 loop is CASSLETGMFYEQYF. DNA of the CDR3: TGTGCCAGCAGCTTAGAGACAGGGATGTTTTACGAGCAGTACTTC.